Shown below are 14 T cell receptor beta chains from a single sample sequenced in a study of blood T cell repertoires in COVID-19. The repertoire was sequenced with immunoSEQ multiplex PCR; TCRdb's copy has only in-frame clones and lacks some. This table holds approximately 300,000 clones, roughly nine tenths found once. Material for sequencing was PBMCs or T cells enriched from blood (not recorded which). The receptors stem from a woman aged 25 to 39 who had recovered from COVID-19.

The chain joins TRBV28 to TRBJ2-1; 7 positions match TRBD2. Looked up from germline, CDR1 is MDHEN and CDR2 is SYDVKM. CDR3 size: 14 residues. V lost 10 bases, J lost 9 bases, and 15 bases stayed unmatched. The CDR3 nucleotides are TGTGCCACCCTGGAGGCGGGGAGGGCTGGTGAGCAGTTCTTC. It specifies CATLEAGRAGEQFF.

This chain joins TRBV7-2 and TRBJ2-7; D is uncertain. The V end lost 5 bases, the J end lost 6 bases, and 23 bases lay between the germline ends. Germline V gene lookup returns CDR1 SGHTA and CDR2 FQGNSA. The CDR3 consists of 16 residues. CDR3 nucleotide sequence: TGTGCCAGCAGCCCAACTGATCCCTACCCTCCCGCCGAGCAGTACTTC. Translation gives CASSPTDPYPPAEQYF.

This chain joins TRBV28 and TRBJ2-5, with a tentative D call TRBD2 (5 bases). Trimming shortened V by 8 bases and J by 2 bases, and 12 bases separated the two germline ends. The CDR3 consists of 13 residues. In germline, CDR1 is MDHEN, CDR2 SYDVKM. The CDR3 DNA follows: TGTGCCAGCCAGGAGCGGCTACAAGAGACCCAGTACTTC. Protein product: CASQERLQETQYF.

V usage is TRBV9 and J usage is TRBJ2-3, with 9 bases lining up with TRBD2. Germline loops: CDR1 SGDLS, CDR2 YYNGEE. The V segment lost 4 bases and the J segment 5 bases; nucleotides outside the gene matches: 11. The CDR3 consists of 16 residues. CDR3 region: CASSTSSGGVLDTQYF. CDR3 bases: TGTGCCAGCAGCACCAGTAGCGGGGGAGTGTTAGATACGCAGTATTTT.

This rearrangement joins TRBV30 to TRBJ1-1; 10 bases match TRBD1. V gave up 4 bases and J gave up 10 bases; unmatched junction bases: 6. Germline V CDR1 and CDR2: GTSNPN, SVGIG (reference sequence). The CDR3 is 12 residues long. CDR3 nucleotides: TGTGCCTGGAATTCCGGGACAGGGGCAGCTTTCTTT. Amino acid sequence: CAWNSGTGAAFF.

Here the CDR3 reads CATSDPTPSSGGADEQFF. In DNA, the CDR3 is TGTGCCACCAGTGACCCAACCCCTTCTAGCGGGGGGGCCGATGAGCAGTTCTTC. The J gene is TRBJ2-1, the V gene TRBV24-1, with 12 bases matching TRBD2. Losses at the gene ends were 4 bases for V and 8 bases for J; bases not matched to a gene: 14. Germline CDR1 is KGHDR and CDR2 is SFDVKD. The CDR3 is 18 amino acids.

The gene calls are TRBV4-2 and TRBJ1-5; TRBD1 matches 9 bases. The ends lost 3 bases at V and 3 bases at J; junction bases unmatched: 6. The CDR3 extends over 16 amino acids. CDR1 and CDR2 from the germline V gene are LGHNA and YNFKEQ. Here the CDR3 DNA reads TGTGCCAGCAGCCACCCGGGACAGGGAGACAATCAGCCCCAGCATTTT. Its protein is CASSHPGQGDNQPQHF.

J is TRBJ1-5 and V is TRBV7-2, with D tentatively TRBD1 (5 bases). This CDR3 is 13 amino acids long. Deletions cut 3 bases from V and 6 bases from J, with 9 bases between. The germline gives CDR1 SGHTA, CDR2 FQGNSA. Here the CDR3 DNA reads TGTGCCAGCAGCTTTCAGGGAGGTCAGCCCCAGCATTTT. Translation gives CASSFQGGQPQHF.

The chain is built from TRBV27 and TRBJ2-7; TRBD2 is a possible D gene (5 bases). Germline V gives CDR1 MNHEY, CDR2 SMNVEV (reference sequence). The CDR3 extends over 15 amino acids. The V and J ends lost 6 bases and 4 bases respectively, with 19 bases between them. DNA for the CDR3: TGTGCCAGCAGAGCGGACGGCTTAATTTCTTACGAGCAGTACTTC. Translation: CASRADGLISYEQYF.

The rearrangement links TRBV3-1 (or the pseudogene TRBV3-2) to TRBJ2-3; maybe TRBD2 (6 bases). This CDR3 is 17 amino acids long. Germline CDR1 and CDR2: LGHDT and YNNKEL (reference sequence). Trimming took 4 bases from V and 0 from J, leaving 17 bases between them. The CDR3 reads CASSLLTGAGSTDTQYF. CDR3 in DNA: TGTGCCAGCAGCCTACTTACCGGAGCGGGTAGCACAGATACGCAGTATTTT.

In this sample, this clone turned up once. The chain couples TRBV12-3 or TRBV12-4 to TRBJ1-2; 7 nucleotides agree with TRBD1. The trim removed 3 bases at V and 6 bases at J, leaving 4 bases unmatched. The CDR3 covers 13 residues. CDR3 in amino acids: CASSLTGYNGYTF. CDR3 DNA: TGTGCCAGCAGTTTGACAGGGTATAATGGCTACACCTTC.

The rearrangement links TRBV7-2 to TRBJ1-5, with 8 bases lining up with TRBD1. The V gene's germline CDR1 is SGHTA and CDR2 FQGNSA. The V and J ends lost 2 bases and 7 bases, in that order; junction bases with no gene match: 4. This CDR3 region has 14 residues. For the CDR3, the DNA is TGTGCCAGCAGCTTAACAGGGGGAGCACAGCCCCAGCATTTT. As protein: CASSLTGGAQPQHF.

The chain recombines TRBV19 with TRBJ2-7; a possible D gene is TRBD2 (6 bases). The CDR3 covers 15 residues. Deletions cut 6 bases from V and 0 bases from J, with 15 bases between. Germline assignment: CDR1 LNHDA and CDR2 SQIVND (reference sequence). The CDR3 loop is CASSPTRTNSYEQYF. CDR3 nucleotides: TGTGCCAGTAGCCCCACCAGGACTAACTCCTACGAGCAGTACTTC.

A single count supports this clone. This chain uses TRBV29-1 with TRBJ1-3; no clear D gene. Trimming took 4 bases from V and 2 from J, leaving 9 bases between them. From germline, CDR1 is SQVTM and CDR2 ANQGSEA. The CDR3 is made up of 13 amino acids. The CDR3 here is CSVAGVPGNTIYF. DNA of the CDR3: TGCAGCGTTGCGGGAGTCCCTGGAAACACCATATATTTT.